Shown below are 32 T cell receptor beta chains from a single sample sequenced in a study of tumor and adjacent non-tumor tissue in lung cancer. Three rounds of nested PCR, following a modified ARM-PCR protocol, produced the TCRbeta library. One entry per CDR3 protein, called by TCRdb with MiXCR from the multiplex PCR reads. The table includes fewer than 85,000 distinct CDR3 sequences, roughly 80% detected once. RNA was extracted from bulk tissue without any cell sorting. The sample comprised lung tumor tissue. Receptors were obtained from a woman aged 50 to 60 with non-small cell lung cancer.

With regard to this clonotype: The junction does not match germline at one end; this may be a read error. The gene calls are TRBV4-1 and TRBJ1-1; unclear D gene. Looked up from germline, CDR1 is MGHRA and CDR2 is YSYEKL. The CDR3 sequence is 15 residues long. CDR3 residues: CASSQPTLLNTEAFF. DNA of the CDR3: TGCGCCAGTAGCCAACCGACTCTATTGAACACTGAAGCTTTCTTT.

A word on this clonotype: A read error is likely, as this CDR3 ends without the conserved phenylalanine or tryptophan. The gene calls are TRBV6-5 and TRBJ2-1; 7 nucleotides agree with TRBD2. This CDR3 contains 17 residues. Germline V gene data show CDR1 as MNHEY and CDR2 as SVGAGI. The CDR3 is CASSYNLGGSSYNEQFL. CDR3 coding DNA: TGTGCCAGCAGTTACAATCTCGGGGGGAGCTCCTACAATGAACAGTTCTTG.

To note about this clonotype: Sequence at one end of the junction differs from germline and may be a read error. The rearrangement uses TRBV4-2 and TRBJ1-5; 9 bases agree with TRBD1. Germline V lookup: CDR1 LGHNA, CDR2 YNFKEQ. This CDR3 contains 15 residues. This chain's CDR3 is CANSRSTGGAQPQHF. For the CDR3, the DNA is TGTGCCAACAGCCGATCTACAGGGGGCGCTCAGCCCCAGCATTTT.

As to this clonotype: No conserved phenylalanine or tryptophan is present at the end of the CDR3, so a read error is the likely explanation. This chain joins TRBV11-1 and TRBJ2-3; the match to TRBD1 covers 9 bases. Germline CDR1 and CDR2: SGHAT and FQDESV (reference sequence). This CDR3 spans 13 amino acids. CDR3 region: CASRGTGTDTQYY. CDR3 sequence (DNA): TGTGCAAGCAGAGGGACAGGGACGGATACGCAGTATTAT.

As regards this clonotype: At one end the junction does not follow the germline gene, possibly because of a read error. V and J are TRBV20-1 and TRBJ2-1, with TRBD2 as a possible D gene (6 bases). From germline, CDR1 is DFQATT and CDR2 SNEGSKA (reference sequence). This CDR3 contains 15 residues. The CDR3: CSARNRLGGLNEQLF. CDR3 in DNA: TGCAGTGCTAGAAATCGTCTTGGAGGGCTCAATGAGCAGCTCTTC.

As to this clonotype: A much larger clone is a single base away; this may be a read error. The chain couples TRBV7-8 to TRBJ2-5; 7 positions agree with TRBD1. Germline V gene sequence: CDR1 SGHVS, CDR2 FQNEAQ. The CDR3 extends over 14 amino acids. The CDR3 bases are TGTGCCAGCAGCCTCGGGACAGCTCAAGAGACCCATTACTTC. Its protein product is CASSLGTAQETHYF.

This sequence joins TRBV6-2 or TRBV6-3 and TRBJ1-1; the match to TRBD1 covers 8 bases. The CDR3 sequence is 15 residues long. Germline V gives CDR1 MNHEY, CDR2 SVGEGT. The junction had 16 bases not matched to a gene; V was cut back by 10 bases and J by 6 bases. The CDR3: CAINGDRGGYSEAFF. The CDR3 DNA follows: TGTGCCATCAATGGTGACAGGGGCGGGTACTCTGAAGCTTTCTTT.

This clonotype was observed once. The germline gene is not matched at one end of the junction; a read error may be the cause. V is TRBV12-3 or TRBV12-4 and J is TRBJ1-2; 9 bases map to TRBD1. The CDR3 is 15 amino acids. The CDR3 DNA is TGTACCAGCAGCTTACAGGGGGCCCACGGATATGGCTACACCTTC. As protein: CTSSLQGAHGYGYTF.

The chain links TRBV12-3 or TRBV12-4 to TRBJ1-1; D is unresolved. CDR3 length: 17 amino acids. V was clipped by 7 bases and J by 3 bases, with 24 bases between them. This chain's CDR3 is CASNFGVRRALDTEAFF. CDR3 in DNA: TGTGCCAGCAATTTCGGTGTGCGTCGGGCCCTGGACACTGAAGCTTTCTTT.

About this clonotype: Relative to the germline gene, one junction end is altered; a read error may explain this. Here the CDR3 reads CASRPGVGSTIYF. DNA for the CDR3: TGCGCCAGCAGACCAGGGGTCGGAAGCACCATATATTTT. The chain uses TRBV4-1 and TRBJ1-3; D is possibly TRBD1 (6 bases). The CDR3 contains 13 residues. Germline-derived CDR1 and CDR2 are MGHRA and YSYEKL.

This clonotype was picked up one time. V usage is TRBV11-2 and J usage is TRBJ2-2; D gene unclear. Germline V gene sequence: CDR1 SGHAT, CDR2 FQNNGV. This CDR3 region has 14 residues. With 5 bases removed from V and 1 base from J, the gap between germline ends came to 8 bases. In DNA form, the CDR3 reads TGTGCCAGCAGCAAAAGCAGGAACACCGGGGAGCTGTTTTTT. The encoded protein is CASSKSRNTGELFF. The full variable domain, in which reference TRBV11-2 and TRBJ2-2 provide the parts outside the CDR3, is EAGVAQSPRYKIIEKRQSVAFWCNPISGHATLYWYQQILGQGPKLLIQFQNNGVVDDSQLPKDRFSAERLKGVDSTLKIQPAKLEDSAVYLCASSKSRNTGELFFGEGSRLTVL.

The rearrangement links TRBV12-3 or TRBV12-4 to TRBJ1-4; D possibly corresponds to TRBD1 (5 bases). The CDR3 has 15 residues. V dropped 3 bases and J dropped 14 bases, with 22 bases sitting between them. Here the CDR3 reads CASSLKGHSDESLFF. CDR3 DNA sequence: TGTGCCAGCAGTTTGAAGGGGCATTCGGATGAAAGTCTGTTTTTT.

As regards this clonotype: A clone one base away is much larger, so this may be a read error. The chain has TRBV19 and TRBJ2-2; 9 bases match TRBD1. The CDR3 is 16 residues long. Germline V gene lookup returns CDR1 LNHDA and CDR2 SQIVND (reference sequence). This CDR3 reads CASSIVHRGRPGKLFF. As DNA, the CDR3 is TGTGCCAGTAGTATAGTTCACAGGGGGCGTCCCGGGAAGCTGTTTTTT.

V and J are TRBV20-1 and TRBJ2-1, with 7 bases aligning to TRBD2. Germline V CDR1 and CDR2: DFQATT, SNEGSKA (reference sequence). The CDR3 is 15 amino acids. The CDR3 region is CNTRATGGRWGEQFF. As DNA, the CDR3 is TGCAATACTAGAGCCACTGGCGGGAGATGGGGTGAGCAGTTCTTC.

On this clonotype itself: The junction does not match germline at one end; this may be a read error. This chain connects TRBV6-1 to TRBJ2-7, with 10 bases fitting TRBD2. The CDR3 sequence is 14 residues long. CDR1 and CDR2 (germline): MNHNS, SASEGT. The CDR3 spells CACSGLAAPYEQYF. CDR3 nucleotides: TGTGCCTGCAGTGGACTAGCGGCCCCCTACGAGCAGTACTTC.

In regard to this clonotype: The junction and the germline gene differ at one end; a read error may be behind it. The chain joins TRBV12-3 or TRBV12-4 to TRBJ2-3, with D uncertain. The CDR3 consists of 14 residues. The CDR3 protein is CACSARASTDTQYF. The CDR3 DNA reads TGTGCCTGCAGTGCCCGGGCGAGCACAGATACGCAGTATTTT.

Turning to this clonotype: The missing conserved phenylalanine or tryptophan at the end of this CDR3 makes a read error likely. V usage is TRBV20-1 and J usage is TRBJ2-5; possible D gene TRBD1, 6 bases. Germline V CDR1 and CDR2: DFQATT, SNEGSKA (reference sequence). CDR3 length: 15 amino acids. The CDR3 DNA follows: TGCAGTGCTATGGACAGAATACTCTTGGGCGAGAGCCAGTACTAC. This translates into CSAMDRILLGESQYY.

This clonotype came up once. The rearrangement links TRBV12-3 or TRBV12-4 to TRBJ1-2; no definite D call. The ends were cut back, 6 bases at V and 7 bases at J, with 9 bases in the middle. The CDR3 has 11 amino acids. The CDR3 DNA reads TGTGCCAGCAGAACTGGTTCTGGCTACACCTTC. Translating gives CASRTGSGYTF.

A word on this clonotype: A read error is likely, as this CDR3 ends without the conserved phenylalanine or tryptophan. The chain recombines TRBV4-1 with TRBJ2-1; unclear D gene. The germline CDR1 and CDR2 sequences are MGHRA and YSYEKL. The CDR3 loop spans 16 amino acids. V was clipped by 0 bases and J by 1 base, with 10 bases between them. The CDR3 region is CASSQDPTESYNEQFL. The DNA for the CDR3 is TGCGCCAGCAGCCAAGATCCCACGGAATCCTACAATGAGCAGTTCTTA.

Remarks on this clonotype: At one end the junction does not follow the germline gene, possibly because of a read error. The chain couples TRBV6-5 to TRBJ1-5; possible D gene TRBD1, 5 bases. Germline V gene sequence: CDR1 MNHEY, CDR2 SVGAGI. The CDR3 totals 11 residues. CDR3 sequence reads: CANRGESAPAF. CDR3 DNA: TGTGCCAACCGGGGGGAATCAGCCCCAGCATTT.

On this clonotype: At one of its ends the junction is not consistent with the germline gene, which may arise from a read error. The chain links TRBV10-2 to TRBJ1-1, with 7 bases identical to TRBD1. Per the germline V gene, CDR1 is WSHSY and CDR2 is SAAADI. This CDR3 region has 13 residues. CDR3 DNA: TGCGCCTGCAGCCCAGGGGGGAACACTGAAGCTTTCTTT. This gives the protein CACSPGGNTEAFF.

J is TRBJ2-7 and V is TRBV20-1; no clear D. Germline V gene lookup returns CDR1 DFQATT and CDR2 SNEGSKA (reference sequence). This CDR3 is 14 amino acids long. Trimming left V 6 bases short and J 4 bases short, with 19 bases between. In DNA form, the CDR3 reads TGCAGTGCAAAAACTGGGCATGTTGCTTACGAGCAGTACTTC. It is translated as CSAKTGHVAYEQYF.

In regard to this clonotype: Given a much more abundant clone one base away, this may be a read error. This is likely a read error, given that the CDR3 carries no conserved phenylalanine or tryptophan at its end. The V call is TRBV15, the J call TRBJ2-3, with D perhaps matching TRBD2 (5 bases). Trimming left V 7 bases short and J 1 base short, with 15 bases between. CDR3 size: 15 residues. Germline-derived CDR1 and CDR2 are LNHNV and YYDKDF (reference sequence). The DNA of the CDR3 is TGTGCCACCAACACCCGCGGGCGCGGCACAGATACGCAGTATTCT. As protein: CATNTRGRGTDTQYS.

A remark on this clonotype: The junction differs from germline at one of its ends, possibly a read error. The chain links TRBV12-3 or TRBV12-4 to TRBJ2-4; 7 nucleotides line up with TRBD2. CDR3 length: 14 residues. CDR3 amino acids: CASSGGLEEKIQYF. The CDR3 nucleotides are TGTGCCAGCAGCGGAGGACTAGAGGAAAAGATTCAGTACTTC.

Only a few counts were recorded for this clonotype. A read error is likely, as this CDR3 ends without the conserved phenylalanine or tryptophan. The DNA is left out, because the CDR3 cannot be placed on it with certainty; the CDR3 is given as TCRdb lists it. CDR3 sequence: CASSLSPSPSYELYC. This chain connects TRBV11-2 to TRBJ2-7; TRBD2 is the table's D call, not checked against the DNA. The CDR3 length equals 15 residues, ends included. The germline gives CDR1 SGHAT, CDR2 FQNNGV.

The genes are TRBV11-2 and TRBJ2-2; the D is unclear. Germline CDR1 and CDR2: SGHAT and FQNNGV. This CDR3 contains 15 residues. V lost 0 bases to trimming and J lost 10 bases, with 15 bases between them. The CDR3 DNA sequence: TGTGCCAGCAGCTTAGAGGCGGCGGCCATGACGGAGCTGTTTTTT. Translating gives CASSLEAAAMTELFF. Full variable domain (missing parts from reference TRBV11-2 and TRBJ2-2): EAGVAQSPRYKIIEKRQSVAFWCNPISGHATLYWYQQILGQGPKLLIQFQNNGVVDDSQLPKDRFSAERLKGVDSTLKIQPAKLEDSAVYLCASSLEAAAMTELFFGEGSRLTVL.

This clonotype appeared a single time. This rearrangement joins TRBV11-2 to TRBJ2-1; D possibly corresponds to TRBD2 (5 bases). Germline V gene sequence: CDR1 SGHAT, CDR2 FQNNGV. Trimming shortened V by 9 bases and J by 5 bases, and 14 bases separated the two germline ends. The CDR3 sequence is 13 residues long. The CDR3 spells CARIPGLHNEQFF. The CDR3, as DNA: TGTGCCAGAATACCCGGACTTCACAATGAGCAGTTCTTC.

This clonotype was found a few times. The rearrangement uses TRBV11-2 and TRBJ2-7; TRBD2 matches at 7 bases. The ends lost 5 bases at V and 3 bases at J; junction bases unmatched: 10. The CDR3 spans 15 residues. Germline V gene data show CDR1 as SGHAT and CDR2 as FQNNGV. The CDR3 DNA reads TGTGCCAGCAGCCCATGGGCTAGCGGTCTCTACGAGCAGTACTTC. Its protein is CASSPWASGLYEQYF.

The chain couples TRBV11-2 to TRBJ1-2; D is unresolved. The germline V gene encodes CDR1 SGHAT and CDR2 FQNNGV. Trimming stripped 5 bases from V and 6 bases from J, with 13 bases between. The CDR3 extends over 13 amino acids. CDR3 in DNA: TGTGCCAGCAGCCTAAATATGGGTGATGGCTACACCTTC. This gives the protein CASSLNMGDGYTF. The whole variable domain, filled in from reference TRBV11-2 and TRBJ1-2, reads EAGVAQSPRYKIIEKRQSVAFWCNPISGHATLYWYQQILGQGPKLLIQFQNNGVVDDSQLPKDRFSAERLKGVDSTLKIQPAKLEDSAVYLCASSLNMGDGYTFGSGTRLTVV.

Worth noting for this clonotype: The junction departs from germline at one end; a sequencing error may be responsible. The chain uses TRBV6-6 and TRBJ1-1, with TRBD1 matching over 9 bases. This CDR3 region has 13 residues. Germline V gene data show CDR1 as MNHNY and CDR2 as SVGAGI (reference sequence). The CDR3 region is CASSLVQGAGASF. CDR3 DNA sequence: TGTGCCAGCAGTTTGGTACAGGGGGCCGGAGCTTCCTTT.

Concerning this clonotype itself: A read error may account for a junction end that differs from germline. The genes are TRBV6-2 or TRBV6-3 and TRBJ2-6; tentative D call: TRBD1 (6 bases). There are 15 residues in the CDR3. Germline V lookup: CDR1 MNHEY, CDR2 SVGEGT. CDR3 DNA sequence: TGTGCCAGCAGTTCCCGCCCCGGTGGGGGCAACGTCCTTACTTTC. Translating gives CASSSRPGGGNVLTF.

With regard to this clonotype: Germline is not matched at one junction end, which may reflect a read error. The chain has TRBV6-1 and TRBJ2-7; TRBD1 agrees at 7 bases. Per the germline V gene, CDR1 is MNHNS and CDR2 is SASEGT. The CDR3 runs to 15 residues. The CDR3: CASSEGQGVFHDQYF. The CDR3 bases are TGTGCCAGCAGTGAAGGGCAGGGGGTCTTCCACGATCAGTACTTC.